This T cell receptor (beta chain) was retrieved from a study of blood T cells in healthy people across ages (dated by TCRdb to between 2015 and 2017). Describing the broader study: In model experiments, template switching captured about one uniquely barcoded TCR beta cDNA molecule for every two T cells. To avoid experimental bias, donors of different ages were distributed randomly across sequencing lanes. Four age groups were formed from the donors: young (average approximately 15 years), middle-aged (around 37), aged (approximately 60) and long-lived (about 80). Using the same blood draw, the study looked at two additional independent replicas of 1 million unique cDNA reads for two donors, one aged 18 to 30 and the other aged 80 or older. Age-related changes in TCR beta repertoire diversity were measured in the study by deep sequencing normalized with unique cDNA molecular identifiers.

Summary of the overall study and its limitations: Donor CMV infection status was unknown, potentially confounding age-related changes in expanded clonotypes. Bulk unsorted PBMC profiling prevented conclusive comparison of naive and antigen-experienced compartments. The long-lived group showed more naive CD4+ T cells, fewer expanded clones and increased TCR diversity than the aged group, suggesting age selection. As age increased, observed TCR beta diversity per million T cells dropped in a roughly linear way, and a significant reduction was already evident by age 40. A strong correlation was found between observed TCR beta diversity and the percentage of naive T cells measured by flow cytometry. Estimates of total diversity based on one million sequenced T cells were regarded as lower bounds and as underestimates.

As for this clonotype: It lacks a known antigen. Per-nucleotide qualities are absent, and no much larger clonotype sits a single base away.

The library was obtained by 5' RACE. The reads were generated on an Illumina HiSeq 2500. A second PCR of roughly 7 to 12 cycles was run with a J-beta primer mix and a sample-barcoded 5' primer. A unique molecular identifier was introduced onto each TCR beta cDNA molecule by a template-switch 5' adaptor carrying 12 random nucleotides. Each sample yielded at least 2.5 million CDR3-containing paired-end reads. All of the RNA was converted into first-strand cDNA using the Mint cDNA synthesis kit, with a TRBC-specific oligonucleotide serving as the primer. Following uracil-DNA glycosylase treatment, all cDNA underwent a first 18-cycle PCR with the universal primers M1SS and BC2_uni_R. As for the original processing: For normalization, 1 million high-quality reads were randomly selected from each sample, with every read carrying a distinct molecular identifier. Reads with shared molecular identifiers were discarded instead of being binned into consensus sequences. MiTCR, set to a Q25 quality threshold and the strictest error-elimination algorithm, was used for CDR3 identification, clonotype clustering and error correction. A nonparametric unseen species model using Euler transformation provided a lower-bound estimate of total TCR beta diversity. Through fastp at Q25 and MiXCR, TCRdb rebuilt clones from the public reads, retaining in-frame beta chains. Under each unique CDR3 protein, matching rows form one entry showing the most common genes and DNA. None of the V and J calls come from the authors' own analysis; TCRdb made them. This sample has around 750,000 distinct CDR3 sequences in its table, and approximately 53% of those were observed once. In total, the top ten clones hold under 50% of the sample.

V is pared back by 4 bases and J by 6 bases, with 10 bases lying between the germline termini. The CDR3 sequence holds 12 residues, the cysteine and phenylalanine included. The entry retains the CDR3 DNA only, 36 bases that are in frame from base 1. CDR1 and CDR2 were assigned from the germline V gene (reference sequence) as LGHDT and YNNKEL. The 40 or so donors, aged about 6 to 95 years, were systemically healthy Caucasian individuals from Russia. Each donor gave about 10 milliliters of peripheral blood, drawn into EDTA-treated Vacutainer tubes. PBMCs were isolated by Ficoll-Paque density-gradient centrifugation, with at least 6 million obtained per sample. Total RNA, at least 5 micrograms per sample, was extracted from PBMCs with Trizol reagent. The percentages of naive CD45RAhigh/CD27high T cells were determined by flow cytometry on a PBMC aliquot from every donor.

This receptor chain uses TRBV3-1 and TRBJ2-7; TRBD2 is a possible D gene, resting on 5 matching bases. The sample consisted of blood. This sequence was found in a man older than 75 in good health. In nucleotides, the sequence is TGTGCCAGCAGCCCCCTACGGGGCGAGCAGTACTTC. It codes for CASSPLRGEQYF.